These T cell receptor beta chains were read from a single sample in a study of blood T cell repertoires in COVID-19. The data were produced by immunoSEQ multiplex PCR, yet TCRdb's version contains in-frame clones alone and is incomplete. In the table there are 140,000 to 150,000 clones, 80% to 90% of which are singletons. Material: peripheral blood. These receptors all stem from an older woman with COVID-19, enrolled during active disease. CDR3s include the opening cysteine and the closing phenylalanine or tryptophan. Each record gives: CDR3 protein, J gene, V gene.

CDR3: CASRPGVGVDEQYF; J: TRBJ2-7; V: TRBV25-1
CDR3: CASSWNTGTPYEQYF; J: TRBJ2-7; V: TRBV5-1
CDR3: CASSIRDPGTGGSPLHF; J: TRBJ1-6; V: TRBV19
CDR3: CASGLGGGGQETQYF; J: TRBJ2-5; V: TRBV12-5
CDR3: CASRIQGETGNTIYF; J: TRBJ1-3; V: TRBV6-5
CDR3: CASGLASGDYNEQFF; J: TRBJ2-1; V: TRBV12-5
CDR3: CASSTGHYSNQPQHF; J: TRBJ1-5; V: TRBV19
CDR3: CASSQDPGLNEQFF; J: TRBJ2-1; V: TRBV14
CDR3: CASSQDWDRGYNEQFF; J: TRBJ2-1; V: TRBV3-1/TRBV3-2
CDR3: CASSRFEVDQPQHF; J: TRBJ1-5; V: TRBV9
CDR3: CASNRDRGLNEKLFF; J: TRBJ1-4; V: TRBV2
CDR3: CSVRVGGSETQYF; J: TRBJ2-5; V: TRBV29-1
CDR3: CASSFGGVGEQFF; J: TRBJ2-1; V: TRBV11-3
CDR3: CASTVDRGSSYEQYF; J: TRBJ2-7; V: TRBV19
CDR3: CASSPTRRGGLAYEQYF; J: TRBJ2-7; V: TRBV18
CDR3: CTSSQSSGGESTDTQYF; J: TRBJ2-3; V: TRBV1
CDR3: CASSSGTSGGNEQFF; J: TRBJ2-1; V: TRBV9
CDR3: CASSLSGGDTQYF; J: TRBJ2-3; V: TRBV7-2
CDR3: CATSEGTGGAPDTQYF; J: TRBJ2-3; V: TRBV24-1
CDR3: CSVVSQGNTGELFF; J: TRBJ2-2; V: TRBV29-1
CDR3: CASSVGIRGREKLFF; J: TRBJ1-4; V: TRBV9
CDR3: CSDRDLSSYEQYF; J: TRBJ2-7; V: TRBV29-1
CDR3: CASSQRAAEGTEAFF; J: TRBJ1-1; V: TRBV4-3
CDR3: CASSRIAGDTDTQYF; J: TRBJ2-3; V: TRBV2
CDR3: CASSLELQGYEQYF; J: TRBJ2-7; V: TRBV2